This T cell receptor beta chain was sequenced in a study of T cell repertoires in cytomegalovirus infection. Background on the study: A matching HLA type, together with CMV infection, was signaled by public TCR beta signatures.

Regarding the study as a whole: Summed frequency of public TCR beta families distinguished CMV carriers with the relevant HLA. CMV-specific TCR beta clonotypes restricted by HLA-C were the ones dominating the ex vivo response.

This clonotype was picked up many times. Its antigen is unknown. TCRdb reprocessed the reads via MiXCR and lists one record per CDR3 protein. This sample has about 130,000 distinct CDR3 sequences, with approximately 8.8% found just once. The sample comprised PBMCs. This TCR came from a human donor in good health (CMV status not recorded). Some clones in this sample may be carry-over from other donors' samples.

The CDR3 sequence is CASSNPGQGVEQYF. In DNA form, the CDR3 reads TGTGCCAGCAGCAATCCGGGACAGGGTGTAGAGCAGTACTTC. The rearrangement joins TRBV6-1 to TRBJ2-7, with 9 bases identical to TRBD1. Unmatched junction bases numbered 10, after V lost 6 bases and J lost 7 bases. The CDR3 totals 14 residues. In germline, CDR1 is MNHNS, CDR2 SASEGT.